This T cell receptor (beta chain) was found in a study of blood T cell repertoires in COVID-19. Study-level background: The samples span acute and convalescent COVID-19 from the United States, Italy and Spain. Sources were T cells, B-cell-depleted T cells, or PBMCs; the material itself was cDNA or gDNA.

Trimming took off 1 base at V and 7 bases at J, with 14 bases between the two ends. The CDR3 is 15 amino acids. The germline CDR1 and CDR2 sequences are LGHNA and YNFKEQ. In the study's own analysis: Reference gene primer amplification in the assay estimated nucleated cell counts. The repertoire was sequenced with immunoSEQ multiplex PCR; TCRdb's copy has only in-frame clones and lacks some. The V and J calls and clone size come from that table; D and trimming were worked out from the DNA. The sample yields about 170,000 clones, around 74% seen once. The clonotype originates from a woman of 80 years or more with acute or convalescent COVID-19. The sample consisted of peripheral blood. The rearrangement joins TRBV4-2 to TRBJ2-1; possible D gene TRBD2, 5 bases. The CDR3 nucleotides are TGTGCCAGCAGCCAAGCAGGCGTTCGCGGGAATGAGCAGTTCTTC. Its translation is CASSQAGVRGNEQFF.